This T cell receptor beta chain was identified during a study of long-term antiretroviral therapy in people with HIV. CDR3 length: 15 amino acids. J lost 2 bases, V lost 5 bases, and 5 bases had no gene match. Looked up from germline, CDR1 is SGHAT and CDR2 is FQNNGV. Regarding the study as a whole: Narrower CDR3 length ranges marked HIV repertoires relative to controls.

A note on this clone: Its antigen remains unidentified.

Runs used v3.0 of the immunoSEQ assay and were done at survey level. Generated by immunoSEQ multiplex PCR, the TCRdb table keeps only in-frame clones and is missing some. The data contain roughly 17,000 clones, around 96% of them singletons. This clonotype originated in a man aged 25 to 40 with HIV. The source material was unsorted PBMCs, sampled less than 13 years after starting antiretroviral therapy. V usage is TRBV11-2 and J usage is TRBJ2-1; 8 bases map to TRBD2. CDR3 protein: CASSPPSGPYNEQFF. DNA for the CDR3: TGTGCCAGCAGCCCACCTAGCGGGCCCTACAATGAGCAGTTCTTC.